This passage covers 23 T cell receptor beta chains from one sample sequenced in a study of blood T cell repertoires in COVID-19. Sequencing was performed with immunoSEQ multiplex PCR; in TCRdb, only in-frame clones are kept and a portion is missing. Of some 100,000 clones listed, 85% to 90% were seen once; the top ten hold 4.8%. Sequenced material: peripheral blood. These receptors all stem from a woman older than 75 with active COVID-19.

The chain combines TRBV4-1 with TRBJ2-3; TRBD2 matches at 9 bases. The CDR3 is made up of 15 amino acids. Germline V lookup: CDR1 MGHRA, CDR2 YSYEKL. After removal of 6 bases from V and 3 bases from J, the junction contained 7 bases not matched to a gene. CDR3 nucleotide sequence: TGCGCCAGCAGTTTTAGGCGGGAGGGAACAGATACGCAGTATTTT. Protein: CASSFRREGTDTQYF.

The chain is built from TRBV27 and TRBJ1-2, with D possibly matching TRBD1 (6 bases). This CDR3 is 15 amino acids long. Germline V gene sequence: CDR1 MNHEY, CDR2 SMNVEV (reference sequence). Trimming cost V 6 bases and J 4 bases, with 18 bases left between them. The CDR3 DNA is TGTGCCAGCAGCCGAGGGGGGGGCTTTACCTATGGCTACACCTTC. Translated, it gives CASSRGGGFTYGYTF.

The genes are TRBV11-2 and TRBJ1-5; TRBD1 agrees at 7 bases. Per the germline V gene, CDR1 is SGHAT and CDR2 is FQNNGV. With V trimmed by 5 bases and J by 4 bases, 2 bases remained unmatched. CDR3 length equals 13 residues. The CDR3 DNA sequence: TGTGCCAGCAGCGAGGACAGGAATCAGCCCCAGCATTTT. Its translation is CASSEDRNQPQHF.

J is TRBJ1-4 and V is TRBV9; D might be TRBD1 (5 bases). The CDR3 extends over 15 amino acids. Trimming shortened V by 1 base and J by 7 bases, and 14 bases separated the two germline ends. In germline, CDR1 is SGDLS, CDR2 YYNGEE. CDR3 region: CASSVSAGPSEKLFF. The DNA of the CDR3 is TGTGCCAGCAGCGTATCTGCAGGGCCTTCTGAAAAACTGTTTTTT.

V gene TRBV29-1 combines with J gene TRBJ2-3; 14 nucleotides agree with TRBD2. Germline trimming cut 7 bases from V and 7 bases from J; bases unmatched to any gene: 16. Germline CDR1 is SQVTM and CDR2 is ANQGSEA. The CDR3 extends over 17 amino acids. CDR3 sequence: CSGQALGTSGRANTQYF. CDR3 nucleotide sequence: TGCAGCGGACAGGCACTAGGGACTAGCGGGAGAGCGAATACGCAGTATTTT.

This rearrangement joins TRBV5-1 to TRBJ1-2; the match to TRBD1 covers 9 bases. CDR3 size: 15 residues. Germline loops: CDR1 SGHRS, CDR2 YFSETQ. With V trimmed by 2 bases and J by 6 bases, 8 bases remained unmatched. The chain's CDR3 is CASSLPGQGQDGYTF. CDR3 sequence (DNA): TGCGCCAGCAGCTTACCCGGACAGGGGCAGGATGGCTACACCTTC.

V gene TRBV19 combines with J gene TRBJ2-7; TRBD2 matches 12 bases. Per germline, CDR1 LNHDA and CDR2 SQIVND (reference sequence). Trimming cost V 5 bases and J 6 bases; bases outside gene matches: 11. This CDR3 has 16 residues. The CDR3 protein is CASSATSGRYLREQYF. The CDR3 DNA follows: TGTGCCAGTAGTGCCACTAGCGGGAGGTATTTACGCGAGCAGTACTTC.

The gene calls are TRBV18 and TRBJ1-5; D perhaps matches TRBD1 (6 bases). The CDR3 length is 14 residues. V was cut by 6 bases and J by 2 bases, with 11 bases left in between. The germline V gene has CDR1 KGHSH and CDR2 LQKENI. In nucleotides, the CDR3 is TGTGCCAGCTCTCTCGCAGGGGGCAATCAGCCCCAGCATTTT. Its protein product is CASSLAGGNQPQHF.

The chain carries TRBV27 and TRBJ2-7; tentative D call: TRBD2 (6 bases). Trimming shortened V by 4 bases and J by 0 bases, and 16 bases separated the two germline ends. The CDR3 length is 16 residues. CDR1 is MNHEY and CDR2 is SMNVEV in the germline V gene (reference sequence). The CDR3 region has the DNA TGTGCCAGCAGTTCCCATCGCGGGGCCGTCTCCTACGAGCAGTACTTC. Its protein product is CASSSHRGAVSYEQYF.

This clone was observed a single time. The chain combines TRBV24-1 with TRBJ2-3, with D tentatively TRBD2 (5 bases). There are 15 residues in the CDR3. The V gene's germline CDR1 is KGHDR and CDR2 SFDVKD. V dropped 4 bases and J dropped 2 bases, with 12 bases sitting between them. CDR3 sequence: CATSDKAEITDTQYF. The CDR3 region has the DNA TGTGCCACCAGTGACAAAGCGGAGATCACAGATACGCAGTATTTT.

The rearrangement uses TRBV10-3 and TRBJ2-7, with D uncertain. The CDR3 is made up of 13 amino acids. The V gene lost 2 bases and the J gene lost 3 bases, with 8 bases spanning the gap. Germline CDR1 ENHRY, CDR2 SYGVKD. The CDR3 nucleotides are TGTGCCATCAGTGAGGACTCCGTCTACGAGCAGTACTTC. It encodes CAISEDSVYEQYF.

This clone was seen a single time. The gene calls are TRBV11-2 and TRBJ2-5; 10 positions agree with TRBD2. Germline V gives CDR1 SGHAT, CDR2 FQNNGV. V was pared by 6 bases and J by 5 bases, with 12 bases of the junction left unmatched. The CDR3 extends over 16 amino acids. The CDR3 here is CASSSQREGSGETQYF. The CDR3 DNA sequence: TGTGCCAGCAGTTCACAGCGGGAGGGTAGTGGGGAGACCCAGTACTTC.

The chain has TRBV28 and TRBJ2-7; no clear D. The CDR3 contains 12 residues. In germline, CDR1 is MDHEN, CDR2 SYDVKM. V gave up 7 bases and J gave up 7 bases, with 14 bases separating them. CDR3 DNA sequence: TGTGCCAGCAATTACCTTCGGTTAGAGCAGTACTTC. Translated, it gives CASNYLRLEQYF.

This sequence joins TRBV5-4 and TRBJ1-1; 7 bases are a match to TRBD1. Germline CDR1 SGHNT, CDR2 YYREEE (reference sequence). Losses at the gene ends were 0 bases for V and 8 bases for J; bases not matched to a gene: 7. The CDR3 runs 14 residues. In DNA form, the CDR3 reads TGTGCCAGCAGCTTGGCCGGTAGGGACAGAGAAGCTTTCTTT. This translates into CASSLAGRDREAFF.

The chain combines TRBV19 with TRBJ1-2; perhaps TRBD1 as D (6 bases). In germline, CDR1 is LNHDA, CDR2 SQIVND (reference sequence). V lost 5 bases to trimming and J lost 6 bases, with 13 bases between them. This CDR3 has 13 residues. The CDR3 DNA reads as TGTGCCAGTAGTGCTACAGGGATCAATGGCTACACCTTC. Protein: CASSATGINGYTF.

This clone was seen once. The V gene is TRBV18, the J gene TRBJ1-6; 11 bases map to TRBD1. The CDR3 loop spans 17 amino acids. In germline, CDR1 is KGHSH, CDR2 LQKENI. V shed 8 bases, J shed 5 bases, and the junction held 11 bases outside the gene matches. The CDR3 nucleotides are TGTGCCAGCACCCACGGACAGGGGGCAGGTGATAATTCACCCCTCCACTTT. Translation gives CASTHGQGAGDNSPLHF.

This rearrangement joins TRBV15 to TRBJ2-5, with a weak D call TRBD2 (6 bases). Between the trimmed V and J ends, which lost 1 base and 2 bases, there was a span of 11 bases. There are 15 residues in the CDR3. CDR1 and CDR2 (germline): LNHNV, YYDKDF (reference sequence). The DNA of the CDR3 is TGTGCCACCAGCAGAGGCGGGACTGCACAAGAGACCCAGTACTTC. It codes for CATSRGGTAQETQYF.

The rearrangement links TRBV19 to TRBJ2-7; TRBD1 is a possible D gene (8 bases). Trimming pared 5 bases from V and 2 bases from J, leaving 22 bases between. The CDR3 is made up of 17 amino acids. Germline V gives CDR1 LNHDA, CDR2 SQIVND (reference sequence). The CDR3 region has the DNA TGTGCCAGTAGTCCCAAAGGGTACAGGGGGGGGACCTACGAGCAGTACTTC. Encoded protein: CASSPKGYRGGTYEQYF.

The genes are TRBV9 and TRBJ2-3; D remains ambiguous. Trimming removed 0 bases at V and 5 bases at J, with 10 bases between. The CDR3 is 14 amino acids. Germline values: CDR1 SGDLS, CDR2 YYNGEE. For the CDR3, the DNA is TGTGCCAGCAGCGTAGTCGGTAGTGGAGATACGCAGTATTTT. This encodes CASSVVGSGDTQYF.

The chain links TRBV7-3 to TRBJ1-1; D remains ambiguous. Trimming took 2 bases from V and 4 from J, leaving 8 bases between them. Germline V CDR1 and CDR2: SGHTA, FQGTGA. The CDR3 has 13 amino acids. The DNA of the CDR3 is TGTGCCAGCAGCTTACACCGGGTCACTGAAGCTTTCTTT. Protein sequence: CASSLHRVTEAFF.

This clone was seen once. This chain uses TRBV6-5 with TRBJ2-1; a possible D gene is TRBD1 (5 bases). The CDR3 runs 12 residues. V was cut by 4 bases and J by 10 bases, with 11 bases left in between. Germline CDR1 is MNHEY and CDR2 is SVGAGI. The CDR3 region is CASSSQGREQFF. The CDR3 DNA reads as TGTGCCAGCAGTTCCCAGGGCAGGGAGCAGTTCTTC.

The chain employs TRBV28 and TRBJ2-1; TRBD2 agrees at 7 bases. Looked up from germline, CDR1 is MDHEN and CDR2 is SYDVKM. V lost 3 bases to trimming and J lost 4 bases; unmatched junction nucleotides: 6. The CDR3 sequence is 15 residues long. The CDR3: CASSLGGGGYNEQFF. The DNA of the CDR3 is TGTGCCAGCAGTTTGGGGGGGGGTGGATACAATGAGCAGTTCTTC. Supplemented by reference TRBV28 and TRBJ2-1, the full variable domain reads DVKVTQSSRYLVKRTGEKVFLECVQDMDHENMFWYRQDPGLGLRLIYFSYDVKMKEKGDIPEGYSVSREKKERFSLILESASTNQTSMYLCASSLGGGGYNEQFFGPGTRLTVL.

CDR3 residues: CASSLDELAQYF. The CDR3, as DNA: TGCGCCAGCAGCTTGGATGAGCTAGCGCAGTATTTT. The V gene is TRBV5-1, the J gene TRBJ2-3; D gene uncertain. The V end was cut by 0 bases, the J end by 10 bases, with 9 bases between. The CDR3 is 12 residues long. Germline CDR1 reads SGHRS; CDR2 reads YFSETQ.